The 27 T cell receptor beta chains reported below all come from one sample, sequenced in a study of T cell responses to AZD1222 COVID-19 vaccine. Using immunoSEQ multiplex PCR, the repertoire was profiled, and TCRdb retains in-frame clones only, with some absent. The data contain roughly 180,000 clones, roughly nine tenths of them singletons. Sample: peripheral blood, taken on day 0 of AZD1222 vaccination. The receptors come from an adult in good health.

The CDR3 spells CASRGPTWGAGGGGHEQFF. CDR3 sequence (DNA): TGTGCCAGCAGGGGGCCCACCTGGGGTGCCGGCGGGGGCGGTCATGAGCAGTTCTTC. The V and J genes are TRBV7-9 and TRBJ2-1; possible D gene TRBD2, 7 bases. Germline CDR1 is SEHNR and CDR2 is FQNEAQ (reference sequence). The CDR3 runs to 19 residues. Trimming took off 6 bases at V and 8 bases at J, with 32 bases between the two ends.

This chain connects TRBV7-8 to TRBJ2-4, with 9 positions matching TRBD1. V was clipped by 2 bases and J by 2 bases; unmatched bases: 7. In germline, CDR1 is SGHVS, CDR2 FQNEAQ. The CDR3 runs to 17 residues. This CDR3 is CASSLFQDRGPKNIQYF. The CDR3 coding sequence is TGTGCCAGCAGCTTATTTCAGGACAGGGGTCCCAAAAACATTCAGTACTTC.

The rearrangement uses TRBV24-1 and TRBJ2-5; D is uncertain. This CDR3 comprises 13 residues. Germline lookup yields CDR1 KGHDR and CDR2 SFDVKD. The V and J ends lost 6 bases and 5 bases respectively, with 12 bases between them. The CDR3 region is CATSLDGLETQYF. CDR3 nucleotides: TGTGCCACCAGTCTTGACGGGCTGGAGACCCAGTACTTC.

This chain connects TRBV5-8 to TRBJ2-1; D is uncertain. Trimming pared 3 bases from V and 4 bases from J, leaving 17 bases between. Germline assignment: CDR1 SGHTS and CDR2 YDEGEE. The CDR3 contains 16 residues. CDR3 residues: CASSYLWGSVYNEQFF. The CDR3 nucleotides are TGTGCCAGCAGCTATCTCTGGGGATCCGTATACAATGAGCAGTTCTTC.

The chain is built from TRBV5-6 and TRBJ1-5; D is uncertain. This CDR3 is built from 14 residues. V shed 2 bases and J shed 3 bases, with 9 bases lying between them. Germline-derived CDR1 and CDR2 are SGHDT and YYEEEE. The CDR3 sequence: CASSFTGNNQPQHF. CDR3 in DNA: TGTGCCAGCAGCTTTACCGGAAACAATCAGCCCCAGCATTTT.

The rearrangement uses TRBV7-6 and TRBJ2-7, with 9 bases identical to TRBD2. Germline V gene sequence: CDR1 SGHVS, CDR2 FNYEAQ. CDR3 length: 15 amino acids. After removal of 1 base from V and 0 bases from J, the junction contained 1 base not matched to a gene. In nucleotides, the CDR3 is TGTGCCAGCAGCTTAGGGACTAGCGCCTCCTACGAGCAGTACTTC. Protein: CASSLGTSASYEQYF.

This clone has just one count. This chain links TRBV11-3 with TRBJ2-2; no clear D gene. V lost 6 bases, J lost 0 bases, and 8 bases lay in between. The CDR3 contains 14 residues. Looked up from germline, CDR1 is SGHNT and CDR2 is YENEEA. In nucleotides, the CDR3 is TGTGCCAGCAGTTCTCGTCCGAACACCGGGGAGCTGTTTTTT. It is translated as CASSSRPNTGELFF.

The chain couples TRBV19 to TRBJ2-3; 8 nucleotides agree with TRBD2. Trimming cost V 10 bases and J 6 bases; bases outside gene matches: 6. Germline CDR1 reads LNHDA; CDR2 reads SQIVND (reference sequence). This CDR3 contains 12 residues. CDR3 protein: CATKRGGDTQYF. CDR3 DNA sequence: TGTGCCACCAAACGGGGGGGTGATACGCAGTATTTT. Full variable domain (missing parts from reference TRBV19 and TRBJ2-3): DGGITQSPKYLFRKEGQNVTLSCEQNLNHDAMYWYRQDPGQGLRLIYYSQIVNDFQKGDIAEGYSVSREKKESFPLTVTSAQKNPTAFYLCATKRGGDTQYFGPGTRLTVL.

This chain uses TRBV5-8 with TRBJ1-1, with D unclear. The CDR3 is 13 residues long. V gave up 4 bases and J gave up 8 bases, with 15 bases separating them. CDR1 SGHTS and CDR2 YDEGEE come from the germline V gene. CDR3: CASSPEARWEAFF. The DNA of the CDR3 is TGTGCCAGCAGCCCCGAGGCCAGGTGGGAAGCTTTCTTT.

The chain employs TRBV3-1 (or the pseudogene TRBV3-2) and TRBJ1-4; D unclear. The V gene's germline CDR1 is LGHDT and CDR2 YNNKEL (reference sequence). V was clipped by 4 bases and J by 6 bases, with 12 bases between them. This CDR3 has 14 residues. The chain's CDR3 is CASSLSPGYEKLFF. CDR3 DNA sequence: TGTGCCAGCAGCCTATCCCCTGGTTATGAAAAACTGTTTTTT.

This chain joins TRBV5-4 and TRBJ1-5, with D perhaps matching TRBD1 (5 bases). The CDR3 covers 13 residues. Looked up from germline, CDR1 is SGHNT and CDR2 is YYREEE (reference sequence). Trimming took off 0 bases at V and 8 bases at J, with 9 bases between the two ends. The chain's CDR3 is CASSLAGAEPQHF. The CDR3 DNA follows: TGTGCCAGCAGCTTGGCCGGGGCGGAGCCCCAGCATTTT.

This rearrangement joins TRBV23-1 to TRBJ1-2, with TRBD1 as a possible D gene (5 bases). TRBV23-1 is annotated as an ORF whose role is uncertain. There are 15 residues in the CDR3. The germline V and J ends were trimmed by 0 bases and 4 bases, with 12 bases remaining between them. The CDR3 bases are TGCGCCAGCAGTCAATCGGGGGGGGATGTCTATGGCTACACCTTC. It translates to CASSQSGGDVYGYTF.

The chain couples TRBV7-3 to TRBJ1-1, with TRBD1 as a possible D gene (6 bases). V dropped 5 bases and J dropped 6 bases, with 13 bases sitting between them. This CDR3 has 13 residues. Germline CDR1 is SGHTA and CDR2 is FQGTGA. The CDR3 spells CASSTRGTSEAFF. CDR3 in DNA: TGTGCCAGCAGCACGAGGGGGACATCTGAAGCTTTCTTT.

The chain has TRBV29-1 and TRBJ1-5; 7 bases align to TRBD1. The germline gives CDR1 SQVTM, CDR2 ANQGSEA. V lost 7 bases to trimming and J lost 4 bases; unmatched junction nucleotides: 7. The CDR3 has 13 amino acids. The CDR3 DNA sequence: TGCAGCGCCCGCAGGGGGGATAATCAGCCCCAGCATTTT. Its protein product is CSARRGDNQPQHF.

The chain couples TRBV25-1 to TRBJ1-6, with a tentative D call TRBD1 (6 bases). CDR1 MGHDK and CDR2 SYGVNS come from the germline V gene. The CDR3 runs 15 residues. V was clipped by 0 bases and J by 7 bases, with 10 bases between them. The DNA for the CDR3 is TGTGCCAGCAGTGAATATACAGGGAAAAATTCACCCCTCCACTTT. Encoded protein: CASSEYTGKNSPLHF. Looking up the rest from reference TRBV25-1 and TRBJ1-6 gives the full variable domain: EADIYQTPRYLVIGTGKKITLECSQTMGHDKMYWYQQDPGMELHLIHYSYGVNSTEKGDLSSESTVSRIRTEHFPLTLESARPSHTSQYLCASSEYTGKNSPLHFGNGTRLTVT.

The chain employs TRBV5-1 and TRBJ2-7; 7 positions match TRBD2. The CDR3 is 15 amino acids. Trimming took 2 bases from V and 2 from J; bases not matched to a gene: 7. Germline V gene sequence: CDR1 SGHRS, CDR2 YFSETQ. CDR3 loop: CASSLTSSGTYEQYF. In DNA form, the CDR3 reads TGCGCCAGCAGCTTAACGTCTAGCGGCACCTACGAGCAGTACTTC.

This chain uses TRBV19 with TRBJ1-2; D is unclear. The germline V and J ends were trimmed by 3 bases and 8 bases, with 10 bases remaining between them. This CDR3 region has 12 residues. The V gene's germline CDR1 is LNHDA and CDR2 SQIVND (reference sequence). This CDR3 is CASSIRRYGYTF. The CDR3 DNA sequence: TGTGCCAGTAGTATTAGACGGTACGGCTACACCTTC.

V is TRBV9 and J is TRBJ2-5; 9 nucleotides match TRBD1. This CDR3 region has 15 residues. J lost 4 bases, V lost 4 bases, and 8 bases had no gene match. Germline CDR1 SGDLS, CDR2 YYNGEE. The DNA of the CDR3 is TGTGCCAGCAGCTTTTCGACAGGGGGGCGAGAGACCCAGTACTTC. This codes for CASSFSTGGRETQYF.

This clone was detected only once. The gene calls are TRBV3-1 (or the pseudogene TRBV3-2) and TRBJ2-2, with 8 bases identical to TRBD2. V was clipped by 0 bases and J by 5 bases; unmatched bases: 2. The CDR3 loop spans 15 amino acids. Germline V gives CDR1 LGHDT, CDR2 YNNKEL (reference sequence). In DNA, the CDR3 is TGTGCCAGCAGCCAAGAAGCGGGAGTAACCGGGGAGCTGTTTTTT. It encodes CASSQEAGVTGELFF.

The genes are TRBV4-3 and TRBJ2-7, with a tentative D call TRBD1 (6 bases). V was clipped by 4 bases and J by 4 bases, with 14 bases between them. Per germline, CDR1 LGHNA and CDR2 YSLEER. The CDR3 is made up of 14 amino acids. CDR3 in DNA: TGCGCCAGCAGCCCCTCCCGGGACACTTACGAGCAGTACTTC. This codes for CASSPSRDTYEQYF.

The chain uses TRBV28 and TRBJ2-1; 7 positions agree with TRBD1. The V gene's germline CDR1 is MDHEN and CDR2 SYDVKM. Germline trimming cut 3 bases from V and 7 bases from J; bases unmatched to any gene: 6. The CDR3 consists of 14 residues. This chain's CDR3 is CASSFSRQGNEQFF. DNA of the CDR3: TGTGCCAGCAGTTTTTCCCGACAGGGTAATGAGCAGTTCTTC. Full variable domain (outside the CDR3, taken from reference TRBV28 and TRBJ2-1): DVKVTQSSRYLVKRTGEKVFLECVQDMDHENMFWYRQDPGLGLRLIYFSYDVKMKEKGDIPEGYSVSREKKERFSLILESASTNQTSMYLCASSFSRQGNEQFFGPGTRLTVL.

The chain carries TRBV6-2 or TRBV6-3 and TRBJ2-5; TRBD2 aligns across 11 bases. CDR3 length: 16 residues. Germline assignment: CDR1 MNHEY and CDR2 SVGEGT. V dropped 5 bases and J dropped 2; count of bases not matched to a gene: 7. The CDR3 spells CASSPGTSGTQETQYF. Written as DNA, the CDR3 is TGTGCCAGCAGTCCCGGGACTAGCGGAACTCAAGAGACCCAGTACTTC.

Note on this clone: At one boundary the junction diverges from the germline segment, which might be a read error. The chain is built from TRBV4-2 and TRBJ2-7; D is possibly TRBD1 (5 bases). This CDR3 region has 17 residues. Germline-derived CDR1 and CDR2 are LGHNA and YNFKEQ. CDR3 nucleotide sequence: TGTGCCAGCAGTCAAGATTTAGACAGCGACCTCTCCTACGAGCAGTACTTC. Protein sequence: CASSQDLDSDLSYEQYF.

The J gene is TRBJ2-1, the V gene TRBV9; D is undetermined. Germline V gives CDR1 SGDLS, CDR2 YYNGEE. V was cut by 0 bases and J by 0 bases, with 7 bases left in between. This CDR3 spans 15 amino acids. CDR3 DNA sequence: TGTGCCAGCAGCGTAGCGGAGAGCTCCTACAATGAGCAGTTCTTC. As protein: CASSVAESSYNEQFF.

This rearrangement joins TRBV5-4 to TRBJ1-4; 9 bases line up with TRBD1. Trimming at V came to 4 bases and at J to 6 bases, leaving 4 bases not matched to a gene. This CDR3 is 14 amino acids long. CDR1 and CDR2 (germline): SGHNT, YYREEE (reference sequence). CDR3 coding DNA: TGTGCCAGCAGCCCAGACAGGGGGTATGAAAAACTGTTTTTT. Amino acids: CASSPDRGYEKLFF.

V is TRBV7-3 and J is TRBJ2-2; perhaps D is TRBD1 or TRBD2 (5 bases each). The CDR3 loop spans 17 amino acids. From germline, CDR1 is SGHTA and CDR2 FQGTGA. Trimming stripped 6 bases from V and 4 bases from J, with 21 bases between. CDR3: CASRRTIGAGGTGELFF. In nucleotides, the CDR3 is TGTGCCAGCAGACGAACTATCGGGGCCGGAGGCACCGGGGAGCTGTTTTTT.

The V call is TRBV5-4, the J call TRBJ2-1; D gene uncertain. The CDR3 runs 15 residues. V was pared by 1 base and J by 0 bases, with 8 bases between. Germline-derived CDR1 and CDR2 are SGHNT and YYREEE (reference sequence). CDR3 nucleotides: TGTGCCAGCAGCTTGACAGTAAGCTCCTACAATGAGCAGTTCTTC. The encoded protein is CASSLTVSSYNEQFF.